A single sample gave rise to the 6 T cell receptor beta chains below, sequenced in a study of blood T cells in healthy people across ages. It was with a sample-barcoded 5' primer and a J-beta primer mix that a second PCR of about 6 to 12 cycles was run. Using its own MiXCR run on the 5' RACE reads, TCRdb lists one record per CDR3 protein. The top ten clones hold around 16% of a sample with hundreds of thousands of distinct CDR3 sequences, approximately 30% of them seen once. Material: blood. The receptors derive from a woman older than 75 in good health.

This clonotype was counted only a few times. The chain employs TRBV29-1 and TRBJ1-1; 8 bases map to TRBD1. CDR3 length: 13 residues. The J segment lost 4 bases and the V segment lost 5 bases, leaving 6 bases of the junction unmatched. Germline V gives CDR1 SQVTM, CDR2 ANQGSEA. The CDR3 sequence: CSVTQDRATEAFF. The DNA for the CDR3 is TGCAGCGTTACCCAGGACAGGGCCACTGAAGCTTTCTTT.

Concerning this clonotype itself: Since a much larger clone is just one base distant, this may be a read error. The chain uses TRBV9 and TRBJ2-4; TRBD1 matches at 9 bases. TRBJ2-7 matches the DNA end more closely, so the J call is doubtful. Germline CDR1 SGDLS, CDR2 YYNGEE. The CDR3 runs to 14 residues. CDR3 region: CVSSVGGTGYEQYF. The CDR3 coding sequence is TGTGTCAGCAGCGTAGGCGGGACAGGGTACGAGCAGTACTTC.

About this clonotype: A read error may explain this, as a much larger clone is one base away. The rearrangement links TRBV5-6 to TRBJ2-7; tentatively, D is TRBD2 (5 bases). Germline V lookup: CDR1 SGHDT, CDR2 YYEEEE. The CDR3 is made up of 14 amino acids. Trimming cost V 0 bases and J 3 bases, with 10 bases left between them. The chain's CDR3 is CASSLVSEGYEQYF. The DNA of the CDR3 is TGTGCCAGCAGCTTGGTTTCCGAGGGCTACGAGCAGTACTTC.

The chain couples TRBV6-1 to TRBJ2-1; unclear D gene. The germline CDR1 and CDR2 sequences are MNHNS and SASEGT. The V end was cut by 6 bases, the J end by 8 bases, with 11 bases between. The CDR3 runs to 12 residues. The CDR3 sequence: CASSQALDEQFF. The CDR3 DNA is TGTGCCAGCAGCCAAGCCCTCGATGAGCAGTTCTTC.

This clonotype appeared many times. The CDR3 DNA reads TGCAGTGCTTTAATACCCGAGTTCTCTGGGGCCAACGTCCTGACTTTC. This codes for CSALIPEFSGANVLTF. The V gene is TRBV20-1, the J gene TRBJ2-6; D is unclear. This CDR3 region has 16 residues. Germline CDR1 and CDR2: DFQATT and SNEGSKA (reference sequence). Trimming stripped 5 bases from V and 0 bases from J, with 14 bases between.

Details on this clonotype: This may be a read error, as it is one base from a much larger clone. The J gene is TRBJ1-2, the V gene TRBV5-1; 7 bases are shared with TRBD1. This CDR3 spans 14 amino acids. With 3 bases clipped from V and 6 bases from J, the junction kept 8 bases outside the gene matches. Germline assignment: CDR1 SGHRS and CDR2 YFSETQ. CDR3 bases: TGCGCCAGCAGCTGGGGACCGGGACAGAATGGCTACACCTTC. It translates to CASSWGPGQNGYTF.